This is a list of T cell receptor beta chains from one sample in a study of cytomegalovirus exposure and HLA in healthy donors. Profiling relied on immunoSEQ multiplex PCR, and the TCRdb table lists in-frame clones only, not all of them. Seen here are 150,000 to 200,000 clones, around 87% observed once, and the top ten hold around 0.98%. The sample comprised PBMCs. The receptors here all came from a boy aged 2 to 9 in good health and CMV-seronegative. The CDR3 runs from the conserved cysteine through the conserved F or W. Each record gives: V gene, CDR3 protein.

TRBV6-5	CASSYSGAGASVTQYF
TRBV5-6	CASNPAIPRDLRKTQYF
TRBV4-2	CASSQKPRAGGNEKLFF
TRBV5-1	CASSLAGGANYGYTF
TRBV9	CASSDSRLGREGYGYTF
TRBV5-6	CASSLDRGLWDTEAFF
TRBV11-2	CASGTSGEPTDTQYF
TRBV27	CASSEGQINTEAFF
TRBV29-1	CSVGKGQGGNEQFF
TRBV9	CASSAVGPGGASTGELFF
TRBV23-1	CASVQGFPYEQYF
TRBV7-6	CASSLAAGYEQYF
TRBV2	CASSEGDRDMNTEAFF
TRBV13	CASSLTAGGPYEQYF
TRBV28	CASSLLGGDSSYEQYF
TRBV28	CASSLDRAGIYEQYF
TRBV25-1	CASSPSGTWGSINF
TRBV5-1	CASSSGLAGGASYEQYF
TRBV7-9	CASSPFPGTSGGAYNEQFF
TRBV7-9	CASSSVSGPRRNTGELFF
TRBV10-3	CAISEIRANEQYF
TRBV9	CASSVRGGETQYF
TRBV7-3	CASSLRATGEQYF
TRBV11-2	CASSPELYTDTQYF
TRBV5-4	CASSLPPLGGGNEQFF
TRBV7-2	CASSLDGSPVQYF
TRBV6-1	CASRPVESSYEQYF
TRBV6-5	CASSPTLQGWYGYTF
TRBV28	CASGNRANTGELFF
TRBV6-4	CASSELAGNTGELFF
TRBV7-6	CASSLEANTEAFF
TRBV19	CASSVTGGFYEQYF
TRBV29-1	CSVQDRDYTGELFF
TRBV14	CASSQGGGGWSEAFF
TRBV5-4	CASSDPTENEQFF
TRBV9	CASSVDTGGGGYTF
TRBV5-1	CASSLTGGDTGELFF
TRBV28	CASWPTRDQPQHF
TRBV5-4	CASSFGSSYEQYF
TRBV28	CASSITGGNTEAFF
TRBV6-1	CASSEVGRADTQYF
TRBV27	CASSWGGFNQPQHF
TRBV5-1	CASSLGLPSTDTQYF
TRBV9	CASSVSAVSPSDTGELFF
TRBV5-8	CASSVTGTALAKNIQYF
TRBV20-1	CSAIVFEAFF
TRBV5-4	CASSWEGLAQETQYF
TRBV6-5	CASRRQGLEGNTIYF
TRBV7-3	CASSLSGDRGANVLTF
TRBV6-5	CASSFTGLSKNNEQFF
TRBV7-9	CSSRLSGGQDTQYF
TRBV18	CASSPPSNRAGYTF
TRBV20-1	CSASTGGEQYF
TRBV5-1	CASRRETNYGYTF
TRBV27	CATQRDSRTDTQYF
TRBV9	CASSVLPGASGGAWETQYF
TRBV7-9	CASTLDATPGRYF
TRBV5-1	CASSLAITSGGGGTDTQYF